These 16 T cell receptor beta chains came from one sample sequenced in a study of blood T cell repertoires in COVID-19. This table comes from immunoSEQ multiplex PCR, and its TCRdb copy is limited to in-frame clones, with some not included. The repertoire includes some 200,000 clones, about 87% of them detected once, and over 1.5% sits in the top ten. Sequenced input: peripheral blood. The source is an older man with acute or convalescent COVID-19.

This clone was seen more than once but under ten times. The CDR3 region is CASSLLETQYF. For the CDR3, the DNA is TGCGCCAGCAGCTTACTGGAGACCCAGTACTTC. The chain carries TRBV5-1 and TRBJ2-5; D is unclear. The CDR3 runs 11 residues. CDR1 and CDR2 (germline): SGHRS, YFSETQ. The V end was cut by 2 bases, the J end by 5 bases, with 4 bases between.

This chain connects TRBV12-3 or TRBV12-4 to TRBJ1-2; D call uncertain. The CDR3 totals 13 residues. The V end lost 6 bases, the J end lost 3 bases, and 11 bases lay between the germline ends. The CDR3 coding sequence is TGTGCCAGCAGCTCAGGTCTTCACTATGGCTACACCTTC. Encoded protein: CASSSGLHYGYTF.

Here the CDR3 reads CASSLAGTVRNEQFF. CDR3 in DNA: TGTGCCAGCAGTTTAGCTGGGACAGTCCGCAATGAGCAGTTCTTC. J is TRBJ2-1 and V is TRBV27; 7 positions agree with TRBD1. Trimming cost V 2 bases and J 6 bases; bases outside gene matches: 7. This CDR3 region has 15 residues. Germline V gene lookup returns CDR1 MNHEY and CDR2 SMNVEV (reference sequence).

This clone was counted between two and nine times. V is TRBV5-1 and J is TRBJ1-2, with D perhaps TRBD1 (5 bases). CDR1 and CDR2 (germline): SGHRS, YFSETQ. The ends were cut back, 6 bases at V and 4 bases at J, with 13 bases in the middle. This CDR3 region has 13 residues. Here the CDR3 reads CASKPDSPYGYTF. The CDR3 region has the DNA TGCGCCAGCAAACCAGACAGTCCCTATGGCTACACCTTC.

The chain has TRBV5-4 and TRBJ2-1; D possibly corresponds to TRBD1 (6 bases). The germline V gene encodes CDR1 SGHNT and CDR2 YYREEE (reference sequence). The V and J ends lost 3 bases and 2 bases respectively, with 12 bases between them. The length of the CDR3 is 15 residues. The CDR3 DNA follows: TGTGCCAGCAGCTCACGTCGGGACACCTACAATGAGCAGTTCTTC. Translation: CASSSRRDTYNEQFF.

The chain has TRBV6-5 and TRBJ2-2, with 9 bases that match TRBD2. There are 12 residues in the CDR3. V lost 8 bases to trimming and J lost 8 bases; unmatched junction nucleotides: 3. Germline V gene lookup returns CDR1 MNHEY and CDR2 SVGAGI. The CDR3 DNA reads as TGTGCCAGCCGTAGCGGGAGTGGGGAGCTGTTTTTT. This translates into CASRSGSGELFF.

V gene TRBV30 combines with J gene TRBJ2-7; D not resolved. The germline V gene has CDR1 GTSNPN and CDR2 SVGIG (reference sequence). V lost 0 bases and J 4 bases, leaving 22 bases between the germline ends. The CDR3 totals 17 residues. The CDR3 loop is CAWSVGRLRQTIYEQYF. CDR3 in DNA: TGTGCCTGGAGTGTAGGTCGACTTCGGCAAACAATTTACGAGCAGTACTTC.

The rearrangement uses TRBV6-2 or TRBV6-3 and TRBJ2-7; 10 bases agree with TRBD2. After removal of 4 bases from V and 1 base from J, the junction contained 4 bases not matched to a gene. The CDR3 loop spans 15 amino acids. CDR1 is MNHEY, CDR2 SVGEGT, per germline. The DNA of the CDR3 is TGTGCCAGCAGTTTTCCTAGCGGGAGTTCCTACGAGCAGTACTTC. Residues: CASSFPSGSSYEQYF.

The CDR3 spells CSVDAGYNYGYTF. The CDR3 DNA sequence: TGCAGCGTTGACGCAGGGTATAACTATGGCTACACCTTC. The chain recombines TRBV29-1 with TRBJ1-2, with TRBD1 as a possible D gene (5 bases). This CDR3 has 13 residues. Germline V lookup: CDR1 SQVTM, CDR2 ANQGSEA. With 3 bases removed from V and 1 base from J, the gap between germline ends came to 9 bases.

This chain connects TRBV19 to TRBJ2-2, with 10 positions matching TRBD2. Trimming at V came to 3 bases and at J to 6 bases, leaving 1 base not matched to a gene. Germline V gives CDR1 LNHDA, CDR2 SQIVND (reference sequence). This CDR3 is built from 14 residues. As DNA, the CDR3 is TGTGCCAGTAGTATGGGGACTAGCGCCGGGGAGCTGTTTTTT. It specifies CASSMGTSAGELFF.

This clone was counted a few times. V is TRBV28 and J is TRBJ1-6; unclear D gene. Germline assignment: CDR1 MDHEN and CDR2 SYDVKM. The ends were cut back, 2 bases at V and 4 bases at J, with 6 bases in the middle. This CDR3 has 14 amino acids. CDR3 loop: CASSLAQYNSPLHF. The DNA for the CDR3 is TGTGCCAGCAGTTTAGCCCAGTATAATTCACCCCTCCACTTT.

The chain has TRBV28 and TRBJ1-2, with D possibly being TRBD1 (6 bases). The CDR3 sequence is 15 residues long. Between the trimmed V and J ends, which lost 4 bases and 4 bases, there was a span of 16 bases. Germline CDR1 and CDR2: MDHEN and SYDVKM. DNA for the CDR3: TGTGCCAGCAGTTCACCTGGGGGCCTCGGCTATGGCTACACCTTC. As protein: CASSSPGGLGYGYTF.

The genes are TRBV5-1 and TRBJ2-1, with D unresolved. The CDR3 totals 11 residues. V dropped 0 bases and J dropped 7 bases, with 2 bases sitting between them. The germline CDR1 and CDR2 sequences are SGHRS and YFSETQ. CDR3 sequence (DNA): TGCGCCAGCAGCTTGGCGAATGAGCAGTTCTTC. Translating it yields CASSLANEQFF.

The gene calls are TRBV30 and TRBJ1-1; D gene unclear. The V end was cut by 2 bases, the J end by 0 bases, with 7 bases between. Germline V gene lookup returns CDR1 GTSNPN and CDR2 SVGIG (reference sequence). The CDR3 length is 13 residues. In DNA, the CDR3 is TGTGCCTGGAGTTTTTCCATGAACACTGAAGCTTTCTTT. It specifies CAWSFSMNTEAFF.

The CDR3 nucleotides read TGCAGCGCCCGGACAGGGACCTACGAGCAGTACTTC. Amino acid sequence: CSARTGTYEQYF. J is TRBJ2-7 and V is TRBV29-1; 8 bases are a match to TRBD1. The V and J ends lost 7 bases and 2 bases, in that order; junction bases with no gene match: 4. Germline V lookup: CDR1 SQVTM, CDR2 ANQGSEA. The CDR3 extends over 12 amino acids.

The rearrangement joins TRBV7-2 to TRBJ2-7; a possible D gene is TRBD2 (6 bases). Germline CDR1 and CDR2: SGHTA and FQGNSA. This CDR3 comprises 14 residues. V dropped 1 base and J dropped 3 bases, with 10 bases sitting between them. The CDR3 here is CASSLGRVDYEQYF. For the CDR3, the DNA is TGTGCCAGCAGCTTAGGGAGGGTAGACTACGAGCAGTACTTC.